A single TCR beta chain is shown here with its context. The sample originates from a study of blood T cell repertoires in COVID-19. Study information: Italy, Spain and the United States were the sources of the convalescent and acute COVID-19 samples.

The data were produced by immunoSEQ multiplex PCR, yet TCRdb's version contains in-frame clones alone and is incomplete. Here the sample spans about 250,000 clones, just over 85% being singletons. Cohort 3 recovered donors had two negative PCRs, clearance, or symptom resolution. The CDR3 is made up of 15 amino acids. Germline CDR1 SGHNT, CDR2 YYREEE (reference sequence). V lost 3 bases and J 3 bases, leaving 15 bases between the germline ends. This receptor was obtained from a man aged 35 to 55 who had recovered from COVID-19. The sequenced sample consisted of PBMCs or T cells enriched from blood (not recorded which). J is TRBJ1-2 and V is TRBV5-4; unclear D gene. CDR3 in DNA: TGTGCCAGCAGCTCCGGTGGCGGCGCGGACTATGGCTACACCTTC. This encodes CASSSGGGADYGYTF.